Following are 9 T cell receptor beta chains from one sample sequenced in a study of radiotherapy plus CTLA-4 blockade in lung cancer. Assay: immunoSEQ multiplex PCR; the TCRdb copy retains only in-frame clones and omits some. The repertoire consists of about 98,000 clones, with approximately 85% occurring once and the leading ten covering around 3.6%. Source: peripheral blood, taken from a patient treated with radiotherapy plus ipilimumab. The origin of the receptors is a human donor with non-small cell lung cancer who had a partial response to radiotherapy plus ipilimumab.

CDR3 nucleotides: TGTGCCAGCAGTTACTCGATCGGCCGGGGGAACACTGAAGCTTTCTTT. Protein product: CASSYSIGRGNTEAFF. This chain connects TRBV6-5 to TRBJ1-1; no clear D gene. The CDR3 is 16 residues long. The germline CDR1 and CDR2 sequences are MNHEY and SVGAGI. The ends were cut back, 0 bases at V and 1 base at J, with 12 bases in the middle.

The chain uses TRBV19 and TRBJ2-7; D uncertain. Trimming cost V 0 bases and J 7 bases, with 7 bases left between them. The germline gives CDR1 LNHDA, CDR2 SQIVND (reference sequence). The CDR3 runs 12 residues. The CDR3 nucleotides read TGTGCCAGTAGTATAGATCGCGGAGAGCAGTACTTC. Protein sequence: CASSIDRGEQYF.

The table lists this clone with a few counts. This rearrangement joins TRBV7-9 to TRBJ2-5; 14 nucleotides line up with TRBD2. The junction had 13 bases not matched to a gene; V was cut back by 5 bases and J by 5 bases. Germline lookup yields CDR1 SEHNR and CDR2 FQNEAQ (reference sequence). The CDR3 loop spans 18 amino acids. CDR3 sequence reads: CASSPKFRLAGGRETQYF. The CDR3 coding sequence is TGTGCCAGCAGCCCAAAATTCCGACTAGCGGGAGGGAGGGAGACCCAGTACTTC.

The J gene is TRBJ2-3, the V gene TRBV9, with 7 positions matching TRBD1. There are 15 residues in the CDR3. In germline, CDR1 is SGDLS, CDR2 YYNGEE. V lost 4 bases, J lost 5 bases, and 10 bases stayed unmatched. The DNA for the CDR3 is TGTGCCAGCAGCTTCACTTGGGACAGTCAAGATACGCAGTATTTT. Its translation: CASSFTWDSQDTQYF.

The chain employs TRBV2 and TRBJ1-5, with 7 bases aligning to TRBD1. CDR3 length: 14 amino acids. Germline-derived CDR1 and CDR2 are SNHLY and FYNNEI. The ends lost 5 bases at V and 5 bases at J; junction bases unmatched: 6. The CDR3 nucleotides read TGTGCCAGCAGTTTAGGGACAGTTTATCAGCCCCAGCATTTT. Translation gives CASSLGTVYQPQHF.

The V call is TRBV10-2, the J call TRBJ2-5; 11 nucleotides agree with TRBD2. CDR3 size: 14 residues. The germline V gene encodes CDR1 WSHSY and CDR2 SAAADI. Trimming removed 6 bases from V and 2 bases from J; junction bases left unmatched: 2. CDR3 coding DNA: TGCGCCAGCAGGGGACTAGCGGTTCAAGAGACCCAGTACTTC. Translation: CASRGLAVQETQYF.

The rearrangement uses TRBV11-2 and TRBJ2-5; 11 bases map to TRBD2. V was pared by 5 bases and J by 4 bases, with 12 bases of the junction left unmatched. Germline CDR1 is SGHAT and CDR2 is FQNNGV. This CDR3 region has 17 residues. The CDR3 region is CASSPQLAGVGSETQYF. In DNA form, the CDR3 reads TGTGCCAGCAGCCCCCAACTAGCGGGAGTGGGTTCAGAGACCCAGTACTTC.

A single count supports this clone. The gene calls are TRBV5-5 and TRBJ2-4, with 7 bases aligning to TRBD2. After removal of 3 bases from V and 7 bases from J, the junction contained 13 bases not matched to a gene. The germline V gene encodes CDR1 SGHKS and CDR2 YYEKEE (reference sequence). There are 16 residues in the CDR3. The CDR3, as DNA: TGTGCCAGCAGCTCCCTCGGGGCCCACGGGGGGAACATTCAGTACTTC. Translating it yields CASSSLGAHGGNIQYF.

The rearrangement joins TRBV5-1 to TRBJ2-7; 9 nucleotides agree with TRBD2. Germline loops: CDR1 SGHRS, CDR2 YFSETQ. J gave up 3 bases and V 1 base, and 5 bases lay outside the gene matches. The CDR3 has 15 amino acids. CDR3 amino acids: CASSLTSGYFYEQYF. The CDR3 nucleotides read TGCGCCAGCAGCTTGACTAGCGGGTACTTCTACGAGCAGTACTTC.